The rows below give T cell receptor beta chains drawn from one sample of a study of identical twins. Using its own MiXCR run on the 5' RACE reads, TCRdb lists one record per CDR3 protein. The table includes about 1.7 million distinct CDR3 sequences, about 31% detected once. The specimen sequenced was cord blood. These receptors were obtained from a newborn girl in good health. Each CDR3 is given with its conserved first and last residue. A D gene is named only where the DNA matches it firmly. Only some rows state a clone size, as once, few, many or a class for expanded clones.

v_call: TRBV5-1
clone_size: NA
j_call: TRBJ1-3
d_call: NA
cdr3_nt: TGCGTCAGCAGCGTTGCGGGGTTGGGAAACACCATATATTTT
cdr3_aa: CVSSVAGLGNTIYF

v_call: TRBV3-1
clone_size: NA
j_call: TRBJ1-6
d_call: NA
cdr3_nt: TGTGCCAGCAGCCCCGGGCAGAGCCTAAATTCACCCCTCCACTTT
cdr3_aa: CASSPGQSLNSPLHF

v_call: TRBV5-1
clone_size: NA
j_call: TRBJ2-2
d_call: TRBD1
cdr3_nt: TGCGCCAGCAGCTTCAGGGGGCTCAACGGGGAGCTGTTTTTT
cdr3_aa: CASSFRGLNGELFF

v_call: TRBV29-1
clone_size: once
j_call: TRBJ1-2
d_call: NA
cdr3_nt: TGCGGCGTTTTCGGAGGGGGCTATGGCTACACCTTC
cdr3_aa: CGVFGGGYGYTF

v_call: TRBV28
clone_size: NA
j_call: TRBJ2-5
d_call: NA
cdr3_nt: TGTGCCAGCAGTTTAGGTTCAGGAAACTCCTACAATGAGCAGTACTTC
cdr3_aa: CASSLGSGNSYNEQYF

v_call: TRBV5-1
clone_size: NA
j_call: TRBJ2-2
d_call: NA
cdr3_nt: TGCGCCAGCAGCTTCCGCACAGGGTCCGGGGAGCTGTTTTTT
cdr3_aa: CASSFRTGSGELFF

v_call: TRBV6-2/TRBV6-3
clone_size: NA
j_call: TRBJ2-1
d_call: TRBD1
cdr3_nt: TGTGCCAGCAGCGCAACGACAGGGGGCAATGAGCAGTTCTTC
cdr3_aa: CASSATTGGNEQFF

v_call: TRBV5-1
clone_size: many
j_call: TRBJ2-7
d_call: TRBD2
cdr3_nt: TGTGCCAGCAGCAGGACTAGCGGTAACTACGAGCAGTACTTC
cdr3_aa: CASSRTSGNYEQYF

v_call: TRBV20-1
clone_size: NA
j_call: TRBJ2-5
d_call: NA
cdr3_nt: TGCAGTACTAGAGGCAGGGGTTTGGAAGAGACCCAGTACTTC
cdr3_aa: CSTRGRGLEETQYF

v_call: TRBV20-1
clone_size: NA
j_call: TRBJ2-3
d_call: TRBD2
cdr3_nt: TGCAGTGCTAGCCCTAGCGGGCCGATCACAGATACGCAGTATTTT
cdr3_aa: CSASPSGPITDTQYF

v_call: TRBV7-2
clone_size: few
j_call: TRBJ2-7
d_call: NA
cdr3_nt: TGTGCCAGCAGCTTATTGAGGGAGGCCTACGAGCAGTACTTC
cdr3_aa: CASSLLREAYEQYF

v_call: TRBV7-9
clone_size: few
j_call: TRBJ2-7
d_call: NA
cdr3_nt: TGTGCCAGCAGCCCACGGGACACTTTTTTCGAGCAGTACTTC
cdr3_aa: CASSPRDTFFEQYF

v_call: TRBV5-1
clone_size: NA
j_call: TRBJ2-1
d_call: TRBD2
cdr3_nt: TGCGCCAGCAGCTTGGTGCCGGGACTAGTTACCTACAATGAGCAGTTCTTC
cdr3_aa: CASSLVPGLVTYNEQFF

v_call: TRBV19
clone_size: NA
j_call: TRBJ2-5
d_call: NA
cdr3_nt: TGTGCCAGTAGTATTGGGGGGAAGACCCAGTACTTC
cdr3_aa: CASSIGGKTQYF

v_call: TRBV4-1
clone_size: few
j_call: TRBJ2-5
d_call: TRBD1
cdr3_nt: TGCGCCAGCAGCCGGGGACAGACCTACCAAGAGACCCAGTACTTC
cdr3_aa: CASSRGQTYQETQYF

v_call: TRBV20-1
clone_size: few
j_call: TRBJ2-5
d_call: NA
cdr3_nt: TGCAGTGCTAGGGACAGTAGCCAAGAGACCCAGTACTTC
cdr3_aa: CSARDSSQETQYF

v_call: TRBV27
clone_size: NA
j_call: TRBJ1-4
d_call: TRBD1
cdr3_nt: TGTGCCAGCAGTCAGGGGGCGCGGGGGGAAAAACTGTTTTTT
cdr3_aa: CASSQGARGEKLFF

v_call: TRBV5-1
clone_size: NA
j_call: TRBJ2-7
d_call: TRBD2
cdr3_nt: TGCGCCAGCAGCTTGGGACTAGCGAGCCCCACCTACAATGAGCAGTACTTC
cdr3_aa: CASSLGLASPTYNEQYF

v_call: TRBV15
clone_size: NA
j_call: TRBJ2-5
d_call: NA
cdr3_nt: TGTGCCACCAGCTACTCTGCACCAGAGACCCAGTACTTC
cdr3_aa: CATSYSAPETQYF

v_call: TRBV20-1
clone_size: NA
j_call: TRBJ2-7
d_call: TRBD2
cdr3_nt: TGCAGTGCTAGGTCGGCTAGCGGGCCCTACGAGCAGTACTTC
cdr3_aa: CSARSASGPYEQYF

v_call: TRBV5-4
clone_size: few
j_call: TRBJ2-1
d_call: TRBD2
cdr3_nt: TGTGCCAGCAGCTTTTTGGGGACTAGCGCATTAAATGAGCAGTTCTTC
cdr3_aa: CASSFLGTSALNEQFF

v_call: TRBV7-9
clone_size: few
j_call: TRBJ2-1
d_call: NA
cdr3_nt: TGTGCCAGCAGCTTAAAAAGGGGTTACAATGAGCAGTTCTTC
cdr3_aa: CASSLKRGYNEQFF

v_call: TRBV20-1
clone_size: NA
j_call: TRBJ1-4
d_call: TRBD1
cdr3_nt: TGCAGTGCTTCCATTGACAGGGTCTCTGAAAAACTGTTTTTT
cdr3_aa: CSASIDRVSEKLFF

v_call: TRBV24-1
clone_size: few
j_call: TRBJ2-3
d_call: TRBD2
cdr3_nt: TGTGCCACCAGTGGCGGACTAGCGGGAGCCACAGATACGCAGTATTTT
cdr3_aa: CATSGGLAGATDTQYF

v_call: TRBV2
clone_size: NA
j_call: TRBJ1-2
d_call: NA
cdr3_nt: TGTGCCAGCAGTGAAGCGCTTGGTGGGGTAGAAGAGCATGGCTACACCTTC
cdr3_aa: CASSEALGGVEEHGYTF

v_call: TRBV20-1
clone_size: NA
j_call: TRBJ1-5
d_call: NA
cdr3_nt: TGCAGTGCTAGGAGACAACGCGATCAGCCCCAGCATTTT
cdr3_aa: CSARRQRDQPQHF

v_call: TRBV6-5
clone_size: NA
j_call: TRBJ2-3
d_call: NA
cdr3_nt: TGTGCCACCGCGGATCGGGGTGGGGGCACAGATACGCAGTATTTT
cdr3_aa: CATADRGGGTDTQYF

v_call: TRBV5-1
clone_size: few
j_call: TRBJ2-3
d_call: NA
cdr3_nt: TGCGCCAGCAGCTTGGTGGACGGATCTAGCACAGATACGCAGTATTTT
cdr3_aa: CASSLVDGSSTDTQYF

v_call: TRBV20-1
clone_size: NA
j_call: TRBJ1-2
d_call: NA
cdr3_nt: TGCAGTGGTCCCACGACTCCGGGGACCTCTCACTGCTATGGCTACACCTTC
cdr3_aa: CSGPTTPGTSHCYGYTF

v_call: TRBV21-1
clone_size: few
j_call: TRBJ2-7
d_call: NA
cdr3_nt: TGTGCCAGCAGCAAAGAAGGAAGGGGGCCCTTAAGGGTCGAGCAGTACTTC
cdr3_aa: CASSKEGRGPLRVEQYF

v_call: TRBV12-5
clone_size: NA
j_call: TRBJ1-1
d_call: NA
cdr3_nt: TGTGCTAGTGGTTTACAGTTGAACACTGAAGCTTTCTTT
cdr3_aa: CASGLQLNTEAFF

v_call: TRBV25-1
clone_size: NA
j_call: TRBJ2-7
d_call: TRBD2
cdr3_nt: TGTGCCAGCAGTTCGTCCGGGACTAGACGGTACTTC
cdr3_aa: CASSSSGTRRYF

v_call: TRBV20-1
clone_size: NA
j_call: TRBJ2-7
d_call: NA
cdr3_nt: TGCAGTGCTAGAGATTTTAAGGGGCGTAACGAGCAGTACTTC
cdr3_aa: CSARDFKGRNEQYF

v_call: TRBV15
clone_size: NA
j_call: TRBJ1-4
d_call: TRBD1
cdr3_nt: TGTGCCACCCGTACCTCACAGGGGGCTTTTGAAAAACTGTTTTTT
cdr3_aa: CATRTSQGAFEKLFF

v_call: TRBV6-1
clone_size: few
j_call: TRBJ2-1
d_call: TRBD2
cdr3_nt: TGTGCCAGCAGTGAAGCTCGACTAGCGGGAGTAGGGTCCTACAATGAGCAGTTCTTC
cdr3_aa: CASSEARLAGVGSYNEQFF

v_call: TRBV7-2
clone_size: few
j_call: TRBJ2-3
d_call: NA
cdr3_nt: TGTGCCAGCAGCTCGCGGAAAACAGATACGCAGTATTTT
cdr3_aa: CASSSRKTDTQYF

v_call: TRBV24-1
clone_size: NA
j_call: TRBJ1-5
d_call: NA
cdr3_nt: TGTGCCACCAGTGACAATACCGGGACATATAGCAATCAGCCCCAGCATTTT
cdr3_aa: CATSDNTGTYSNQPQHF

v_call: TRBV4-2
clone_size: few
j_call: TRBJ2-1
d_call: NA
cdr3_nt: TGTGCCAGCAGCCAGCCGGGATCCAGGGTGGCTGAGCAGTTCTTC
cdr3_aa: CASSQPGSRVAEQFF

v_call: TRBV4-1
clone_size: NA
j_call: TRBJ2-5
d_call: NA
cdr3_nt: TGCGCCAGCAGCCAAGTATCGGGGGTTGAGACCCAGTACTTC
cdr3_aa: CASSQVSGVETQYF

v_call: TRBV6-6
clone_size: few
j_call: TRBJ2-7
d_call: NA
cdr3_nt: TGTGCCAGCAGTTACCTTCAGACTAGGTCCTACGAGCAGTACTTC
cdr3_aa: CASSYLQTRSYEQYF

v_call: TRBV29-1
clone_size: NA
j_call: TRBJ2-7
d_call: TRBD2
cdr3_nt: TGCAGCGTTGCCGGGACTAGCGGACCTCTGCGCCACAATGAGCAGTACTTC
cdr3_aa: CSVAGTSGPLRHNEQYF

v_call: TRBV9
clone_size: few
j_call: TRBJ2-3
d_call: TRBD2
cdr3_nt: TGTGCCAGCAGCGTAGCTCCTGGGCTAGCGGGGGGTGGATGGGATACGCAGTATTTT
cdr3_aa: CASSVAPGLAGGGWDTQYF